This TCR beta chain emerged from a study of T cells in Graves' hyperthyroidism and ophthalmopathy. Study-wide results and caveats: Among thyroid clonotypes expanded above 0.001, most also appeared in blood.

Hyperthyroidism patients were newly diagnosed, had disease duration under 2 months, and were aged 18 to 65 years. Uncontrolled infections, other autoimmune diseases, pregnancy or lactation led to exclusion of patients. Thyroid ultrasound, orbital computed tomography, clinical symptoms, and serum thyroxine and TRAb underpinned diagnoses. The CDR3 regions of TCR beta were amplified from RNA transcripts. HTBI primers drove first-round RT-PCR of the TCR CDR3. TCRdb reprocessed the multiplex PCR reads via MiXCR and lists one record per CDR3 protein. The table includes around 560,000 distinct CDR3 sequences, 16% detected once. In this sample, this clonotype turned up many times. Antigen: not known. The CDR3 totals 16 residues. Germline CDR1 and CDR2: MNHNS and SASEGT. J lost 0 bases, V lost 4 bases, and 6 bases had no gene match.

Specimen: blood. This chain links TRBV6-1 with TRBJ2-1, with TRBD2 matching over 7 bases. The TCR originated in a woman under 30 with Graves' hyperthyroidism. The CDR3 coding sequence is TGTGCCAGCAGTGTGGCGGGAGTAACCTCCTACAATGAGCAGTTCTTC. It encodes CASSVAGVTSYNEQFF.